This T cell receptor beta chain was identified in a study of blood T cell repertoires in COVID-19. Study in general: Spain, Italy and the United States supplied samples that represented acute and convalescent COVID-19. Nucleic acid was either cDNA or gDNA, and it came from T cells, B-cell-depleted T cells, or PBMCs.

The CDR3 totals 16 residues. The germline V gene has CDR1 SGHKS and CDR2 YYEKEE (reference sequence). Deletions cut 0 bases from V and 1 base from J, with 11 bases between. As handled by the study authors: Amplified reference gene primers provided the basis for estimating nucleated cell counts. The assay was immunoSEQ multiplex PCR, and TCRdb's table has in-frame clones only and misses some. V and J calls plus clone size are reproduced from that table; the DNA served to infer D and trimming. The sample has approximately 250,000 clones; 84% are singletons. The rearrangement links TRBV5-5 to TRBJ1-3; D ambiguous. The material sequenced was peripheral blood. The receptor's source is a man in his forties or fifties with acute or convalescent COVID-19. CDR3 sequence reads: CASSLVTPASGNTIYF. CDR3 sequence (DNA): TGTGCCAGCAGCTTGGTGACACCAGCTTCTGGAAACACCATATATTTT.